The clone carrying this T cell receptor beta chain was seen only a few times. Germline V gene lookup returns CDR1 SQVTM and CDR2 ANQGSEA. The CDR3 is made up of 11 amino acids. V lost 7 bases, J lost 6 bases, and 13 bases lay in between. The data are from a study of early T cells in non-severe SARS-CoV-2 infection. Individual cDNA molecules carried attached unique molecular identifiers. In TCRdb, the 5' RACE reads were re-called with MiXCR into one record per CDR3 protein. Counted here are fewer than 65,000 distinct CDR3 sequences, 8.7% occurring once; the ten biggest clones make up approximately 4%. V gene TRBV29-1 combines with J gene TRBJ2-7, with D perhaps matching TRBD1 (6 bases). The material was whole blood, obtained at baseline. This receptor was identified in an adult who was a healthcare worker with PCR-confirmed SARS-CoV-2 infection or an uninfected control (not recorded which). The CDR3 loop reads CSGISGVEQYF. Written as DNA, the CDR3 is TGCAGCGGCATATCAGGGGTCGAGCAGTACTTC.